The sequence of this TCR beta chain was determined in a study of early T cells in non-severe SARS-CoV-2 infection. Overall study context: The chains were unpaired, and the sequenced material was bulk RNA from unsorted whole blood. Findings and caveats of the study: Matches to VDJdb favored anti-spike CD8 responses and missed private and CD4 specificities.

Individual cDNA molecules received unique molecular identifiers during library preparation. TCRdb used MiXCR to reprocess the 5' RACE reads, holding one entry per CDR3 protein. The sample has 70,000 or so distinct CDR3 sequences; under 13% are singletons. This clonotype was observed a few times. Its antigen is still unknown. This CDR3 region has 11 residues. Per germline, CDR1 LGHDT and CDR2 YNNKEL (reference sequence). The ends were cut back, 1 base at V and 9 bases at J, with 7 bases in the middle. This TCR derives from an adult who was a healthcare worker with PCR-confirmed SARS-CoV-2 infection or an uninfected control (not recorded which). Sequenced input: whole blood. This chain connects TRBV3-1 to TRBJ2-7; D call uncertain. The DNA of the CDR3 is TGTGCCAGCAGCCAAGGTACATTGCAGTACTTC. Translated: CASSQGTLQYF.